The rows below give T cell receptor beta chains drawn from one sample of a study of T cell changes during pregnancy in multiple sclerosis. Assay used: immunoSEQ multiplex PCR; TCRdb lists only in-frame clones, some missing. The sample yields about 40,000 clones, roughly 87% seen once. The source material was CD4+ T cells from peripheral blood mononuclear cells, sampled in the first trimester of pregnancy. These receptors were collected from a female donor with multiple sclerosis, enrolled in a pregnancy study. Each CDR3 is given with its conserved first and last residue. Fields, in order: V gene, clone size, D gene, J gene, CDR3 DNA, CDR3 protein. The D gene is left open where the match is weak. A row's size may be missing; if present it is once, few, many or a size class.

TRBV5-1,.,.,TRBJ2-3,TGCGCCAGCCCCCCGAGCACAGATACGCAGTATTTT,CASPPSTDTQYF
TRBV9,.,TRBD2,TRBJ2-2,TGTGCCAGCAGCGCCTCTAGCGGGATAGACACCGGGGAGCTGTTTTTT,CASSASSGIDTGELFF
TRBV19,.,.,TRBJ1-4,TGTGCCAGTACCACGGCCCACAGACCCACTAATGAAAAACTGTTTTTT,CASTTAHRPTNEKLFF
TRBV25-1,.,.,TRBJ1-1,TGTGCCAGCCGGGAGGACGCTAACACTGAAGCTTTCTTT,CASREDANTEAFF
TRBV5-4,.,TRBD1,TRBJ2-5,TGTGCCAGCGGCACCCTGACAGGGGGCGTGGAGACCCAGTACTTC,CASGTLTGGVETQYF
TRBV9,.,.,TRBJ2-7,TGTGCCAGCAGCGTAGATCTGACCGGGTTCTACGAGCAGTACTTC,CASSVDLTGFYEQYF
TRBV19,few,TRBD1,TRBJ2-2,TGTGCCAGTAGTACGGGACAGTTCGCCGGGGAGCTGTTTTTT,CASSTGQFAGELFF
TRBV2,.,.,TRBJ1-2,TGTGCCAGCAGCGTAATCGGGAGGAGGTCGGGGAATGGCTACACCTTC,CASSVIGRRSGNGYTF
TRBV2,.,TRBD1,TRBJ2-3,TGTGCCAGCCCCGGGTCCAGGGGGCAACTAGATACGCAGTATTTT,CASPGSRGQLDTQYF
TRBV10-3,.,TRBD1,TRBJ2-7,TGTGCCATCAGTGTGAGTCAGGGGGCGGGAGAGCAGTACTTC,CAISVSQGAGEQYF
TRBV27,.,.,TRBJ1-1,TGTGCCAGCAGTTTACGGGGGAACACTGAAGCTTTCTTT,CASSLRGNTEAFF
TRBV10-3,.,TRBD2,TRBJ2-3,TGTGCCACCTTAGCGGGGGGGAAGGATACGCAGTATTTT,CATLAGGKDTQYF
TRBV13,once,TRBD2,TRBJ2-3,TGTGCCAGCAGCTTAGTACTAGCGGGGGAGCTGGATACGCAGTATTTT,CASSLVLAGELDTQYF
TRBV5-6,.,.,TRBJ2-7,TGTGCCAGCAGCCGCAGACAGGCGCCATACGAGCAGTACTTC,CASSRRQAPYEQYF
TRBV18,.,.,TRBJ2-1,TGTGCCAGCTCACCACGAGGCCAGAGCTCCTACAATGAGCAGTTCTTC,CASSPRGQSSYNEQFF
TRBV28,once,TRBD2,TRBJ2-7,TGTGCCAGCAGTTCGGGAGGAATCTCCTACGAGCAGTACTTC,CASSSGGISYEQYF
TRBV28,once,TRBD2,TRBJ2-3,TGTGCCAGCGGGACTAGCGGGGGAGGAGATACGCAGTATTTT,CASGTSGGGDTQYF
TRBV7-3,few,TRBD1,TRBJ1-2,TGTGCCAGCAGCTTAACGCGGGACAGGGGCGTCGGCTACACCTTC,CASSLTRDRGVGYTF
TRBV5-1,.,.,TRBJ1-6,TGCGCCAGCTTTAGATCACCCCTCCACTTT,CASFRSPLHF
TRBV10-3,.,.,TRBJ1-1,TGTGCCATCAGTGAGGTACAGTTGGGTGAAGCTTTCTTT,CAISEVQLGEAFF
TRBV2,.,TRBD1,TRBJ1-1,TGTGCCAGCAGTGAACAGGGGGGTATGAACACTGAAGCTTTCTTT,CASSEQGGMNTEAFF
TRBV10-3,.,.,TRBJ2-3,TGTGCCATCAGCCCTCTAGCCCTCGGAGCAGATACGCAGTATTTT,CAISPLALGADTQYF
TRBV4-1,.,.,TRBJ1-1,TGCGCCAGCAGCCAAGAGTATCCCGCAGTCATGAACACTGAAGCTTTCTTT,CASSQEYPAVMNTEAFF
TRBV11-3,few,.,TRBJ1-1,TGTGCCAGCAAGGGGAGGTCCACTGAAGCTTTCTTT,CASKGRSTEAFF
TRBV30,once,TRBD2,TRBJ2-3,TGTGCCTGGAACCTACTAGCGGGGGGGGAGGATACGCAGTATTTT,CAWNLLAGGEDTQYF
TRBV7-3,.,.,TRBJ1-1,TGTGCCAGCAGCCCGACGGGGTGGGTTGCTGAAGCTTTCTTT,CASSPTGWVAEAFF
TRBV5-6,.,.,TRBJ1-3,TGTGCCAGCAGCGAGCCTGGAAACACCATATATTTT,CASSEPGNTIYF
TRBV27,.,TRBD1,TRBJ2-3,TGTGCCAGCAGGCGGGACAGGGCCACAGATACGCAGTATTTT,CASRRDRATDTQYF
TRBV30,.,TRBD2,TRBJ2-1,TGTGCCTGGAGTGTAGGTCTAGCGGGGGCATCCTACAATGAGCAGTTCTTC,CAWSVGLAGASYNEQFF
TRBV6-1,.,.,TRBJ1-2,TGTGCCAGCAGCCCATTGGGGCAGCCCTATGGCTACACCTTC,CASSPLGQPYGYTF
TRBV11-2,.,.,TRBJ2-7,TGTGCCAGCAGCTTATCGACAGACCGGCGCGTCGAGCAGTACTTC,CASSLSTDRRVEQYF
TRBV9,.,.,TRBJ2-1,TGTGCCAGCAACGTCGGGGCGGGACTCTCCTACAATGAGCAGTTCTTC,CASNVGAGLSYNEQFF
TRBV6-5,.,TRBD1,TRBJ1-2,TGTGCCAGCAGTACGACAGGGAGTCATGGCTACACCTTC,CASSTTGSHGYTF
TRBV7-7,.,.,TRBJ2-2,TGTGCCAGCAGATCCATGGGGGGCGGGGAGCTGTTTTTT,CASRSMGGGELFF
TRBV5-1,.,.,TRBJ2-5,TGCGCCAGCAGCTTGGGAGGGTTGGAGACCCAGTACTTC,CASSLGGLETQYF
TRBV6-5,.,TRBD2,TRBJ2-5,TGTGCCAGCAGTAACCCGGGACTAGCGGGGGGGCCCCAGTACTTC,CASSNPGLAGGPQYF
TRBV7-8,once,.,TRBJ1-1,TGTGCCAGCAGCTTAGCCCCCATCTCGGGGTATGAAGCTTTCTTT,CASSLAPISGYEAFF
TRBV6-1,.,.,TRBJ1-1,TGTGCCAGCAGTGTCCGCGTCAATGAGGAAGCTTTCTTT,CASSVRVNEEAFF
TRBV7-8,.,TRBD1,TRBJ1-5,TGTGCCAGCAGCTTGAGACAGGGAGTACACCAGCCCCAGCATTTT,CASSLRQGVHQPQHF
TRBV4-1,.,.,TRBJ1-2,TGCGCCAGCAGCCAAGCTCAGGGAAAGGAAGACTATGGCTACACCTTC,CASSQAQGKEDYGYTF
TRBV2,once,TRBD1,TRBJ1-5,TGTGCCAGCAGACAGGGGTGGCCGAGACAGCCCCAGCATTTT,CASRQGWPRQPQHF
TRBV11-2,.,TRBD1,TRBJ1-2,TGTGCCAGCAGCCTCATTCCCACATACAGGGGAAACGGCTACACCTTC,CASSLIPTYRGNGYTF
TRBV2,.,.,TRBJ2-7,TGTGCCAGCAGCGCCCAGGGGATGACCTACGAGCAGTACTTC,CASSAQGMTYEQYF
TRBV2,.,.,TRBJ2-7,TGTGCCAGCAGTGACGTCCGGACGGGGGAGCAGTACTTC,CASSDVRTGEQYF
TRBV7-9,.,.,TRBJ2-5,TGTGCCAGCAGCATAGCGACTAACCAAGAGACCCAGTACTTC,CASSIATNQETQYF
TRBV5-1,.,TRBD2,TRBJ2-1,TGCGCCAGCAGCTTGGCGAGAGCGGGAGAAGATGAGCAGTTCTTC,CASSLARAGEDEQFF
TRBV27,.,.,TRBJ1-1,TGTGCCAGCAGTTTATCCACAGTGGGGCATGAAGCTTTCTTT,CASSLSTVGHEAFF
TRBV5-1,.,TRBD2,TRBJ2-7,TGCGCCAGCAGCTTGGCTAGCGGGGATTACGAGCAGTACTTC,CASSLASGDYEQYF
TRBV5-1,.,.,TRBJ1-1,TGCGCCAGCAGCTTGGATGCAGGGCCGGACACTGAAGCTTTCTTT,CASSLDAGPDTEAFF
TRBV29-1,.,.,TRBJ2-1,TGCAGCGTTGACCCCGGGGGTGGTGAGCAGTTCTTC,CSVDPGGGEQFF
TRBV25-1,.,.,TRBJ1-4,TGTGCCAGCAGTGACGGCAGGGAAAAGGGGGCAACTAATGAAAAACTGTTTTTT,CASSDGREKGATNEKLFF